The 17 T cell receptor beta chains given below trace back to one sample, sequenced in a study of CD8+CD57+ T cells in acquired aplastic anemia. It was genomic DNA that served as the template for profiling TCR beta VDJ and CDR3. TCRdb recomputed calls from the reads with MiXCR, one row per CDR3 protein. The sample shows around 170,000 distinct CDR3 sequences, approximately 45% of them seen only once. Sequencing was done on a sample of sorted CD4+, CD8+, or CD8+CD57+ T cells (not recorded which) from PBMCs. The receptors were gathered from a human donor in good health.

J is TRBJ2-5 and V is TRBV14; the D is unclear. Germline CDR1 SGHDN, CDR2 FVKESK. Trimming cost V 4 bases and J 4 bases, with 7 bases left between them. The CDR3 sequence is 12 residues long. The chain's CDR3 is CASSPFSETQYF. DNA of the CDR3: TGTGCCAGCAGCCCGTTTTCAGAGACCCAGTACTTC.

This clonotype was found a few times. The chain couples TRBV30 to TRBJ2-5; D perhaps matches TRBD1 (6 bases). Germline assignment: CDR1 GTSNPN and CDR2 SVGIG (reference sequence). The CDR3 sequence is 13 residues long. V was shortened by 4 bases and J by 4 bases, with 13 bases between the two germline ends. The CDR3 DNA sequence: TGTGCCTGGACTAGGGGGTTACTAGAGACCCAGTACTTC. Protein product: CAWTRGLLETQYF.

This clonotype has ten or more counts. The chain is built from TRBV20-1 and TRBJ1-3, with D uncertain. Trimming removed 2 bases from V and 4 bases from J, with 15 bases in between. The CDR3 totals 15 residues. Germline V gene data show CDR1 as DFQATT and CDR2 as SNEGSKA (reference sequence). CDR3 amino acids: CSARSGRGPGNTIYF. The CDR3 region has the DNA TGCAGTGCTAGATCGGGTCGGGGTCCAGGAAACACCATATATTTT.

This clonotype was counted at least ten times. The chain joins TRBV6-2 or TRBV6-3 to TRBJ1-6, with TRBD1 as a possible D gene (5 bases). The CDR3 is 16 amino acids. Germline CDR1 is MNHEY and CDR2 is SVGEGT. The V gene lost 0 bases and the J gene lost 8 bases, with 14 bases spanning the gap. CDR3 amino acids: CASSYSRTWRDSPLHF. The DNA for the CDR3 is TGTGCCAGCAGTTACTCGAGGACATGGAGGGATTCACCCCTCCACTTT.

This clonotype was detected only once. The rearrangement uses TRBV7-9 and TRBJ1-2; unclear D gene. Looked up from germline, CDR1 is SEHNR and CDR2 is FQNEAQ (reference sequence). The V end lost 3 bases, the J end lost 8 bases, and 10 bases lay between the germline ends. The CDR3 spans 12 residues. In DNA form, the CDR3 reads TGTGCCAGCAGCTTTGCAGGTGAAGGCTACACCTTC. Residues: CASSFAGEGYTF.

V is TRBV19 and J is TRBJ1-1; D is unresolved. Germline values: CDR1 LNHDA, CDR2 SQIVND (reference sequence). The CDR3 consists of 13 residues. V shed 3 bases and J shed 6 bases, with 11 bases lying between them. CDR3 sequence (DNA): TGTGCCAGTAGTATTGGCGACCGGGCTGAAGCTTTCTTT. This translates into CASSIGDRAEAFF.

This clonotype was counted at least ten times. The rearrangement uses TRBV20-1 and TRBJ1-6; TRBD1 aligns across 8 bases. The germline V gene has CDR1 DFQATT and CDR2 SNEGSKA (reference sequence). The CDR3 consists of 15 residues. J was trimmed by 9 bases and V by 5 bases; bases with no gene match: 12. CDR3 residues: CSAQKETGVSSPLHF. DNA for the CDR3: TGCAGTGCTCAAAAAGAGACAGGGGTGAGTTCACCCCTCCACTTT.

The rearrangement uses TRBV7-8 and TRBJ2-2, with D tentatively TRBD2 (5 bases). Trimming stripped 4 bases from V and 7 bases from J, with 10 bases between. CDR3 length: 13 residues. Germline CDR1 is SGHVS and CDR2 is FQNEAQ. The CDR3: CASSSSGSGELFF. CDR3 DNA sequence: TGTGCCAGCAGCTCCTCGGGAAGCGGGGAGCTGTTTTTT.

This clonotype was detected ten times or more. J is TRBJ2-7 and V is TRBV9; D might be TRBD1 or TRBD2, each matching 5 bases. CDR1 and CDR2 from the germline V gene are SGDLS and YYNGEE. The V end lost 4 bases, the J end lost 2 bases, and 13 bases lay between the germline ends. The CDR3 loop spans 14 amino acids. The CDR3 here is CASSPSGAPYEQYF. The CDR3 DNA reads TGTGCCAGCAGCCCATCCGGGGCACCCTACGAGCAGTACTTC. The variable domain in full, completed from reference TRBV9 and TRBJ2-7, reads DSGVTQTPKHLITATGQRVTLRCSPRSGDLSVYWYQQSLDQGLQFLIQYYNGEERAKGNILERFSAQQFPDLHSELNLSSLELGDSALYFCASSPSGAPYEQYFGPGTRLTVT.

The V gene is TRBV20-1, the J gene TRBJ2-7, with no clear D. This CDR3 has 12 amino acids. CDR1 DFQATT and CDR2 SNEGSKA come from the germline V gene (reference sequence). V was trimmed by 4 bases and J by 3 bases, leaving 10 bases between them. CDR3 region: CSAIGQNYEQYF. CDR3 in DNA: TGCAGTGCTATCGGCCAGAACTACGAGCAGTACTTC.

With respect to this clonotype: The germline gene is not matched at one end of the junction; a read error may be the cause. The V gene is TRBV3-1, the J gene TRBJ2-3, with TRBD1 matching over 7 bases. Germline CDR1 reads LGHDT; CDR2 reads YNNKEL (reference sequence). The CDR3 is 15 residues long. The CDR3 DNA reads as TGTGCCAGCAGCCGATCAGGGGGAAACACAGATACGAAGTATTTT. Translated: CASSRSGGNTDTKYF.

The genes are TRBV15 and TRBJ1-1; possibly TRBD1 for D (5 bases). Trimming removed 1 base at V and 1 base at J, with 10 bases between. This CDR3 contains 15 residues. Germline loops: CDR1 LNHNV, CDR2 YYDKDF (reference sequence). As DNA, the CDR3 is TGTGCCACCAGCAGAGGCGAGACAGCGAACACTGAAGCTTTCTTT. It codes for CATSRGETANTEAFF.

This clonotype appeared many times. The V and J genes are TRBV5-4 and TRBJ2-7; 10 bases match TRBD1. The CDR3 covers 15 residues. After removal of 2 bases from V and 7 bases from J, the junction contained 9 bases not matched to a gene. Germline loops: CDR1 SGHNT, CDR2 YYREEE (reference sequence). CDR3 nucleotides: TGTGCCAGCAGCTTTGGGGGACAGGGGCTGAATGAGCAGTACTTC. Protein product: CASSFGGQGLNEQYF. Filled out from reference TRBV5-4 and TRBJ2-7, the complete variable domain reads ETGVTQSPTHLIKTRGQQVTLRCSSQSGHNTVSWYQQALGQGPQFIFQYYREEENGRGNFPPRFSGLQFPNYSSELNVNALELDDSALYLCASSFGGQGLNEQYFGPGTRLTVT.

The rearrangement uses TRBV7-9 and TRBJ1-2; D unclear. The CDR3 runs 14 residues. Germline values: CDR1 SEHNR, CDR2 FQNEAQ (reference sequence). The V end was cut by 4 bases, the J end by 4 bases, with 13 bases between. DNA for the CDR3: TGTGCCAGCAGCTCGGACCCTTACTCCTATGGCTACACCTTC. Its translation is CASSSDPYSYGYTF. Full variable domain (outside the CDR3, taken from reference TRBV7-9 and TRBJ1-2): DTGVSQNPRHKITKRGQNVTFRCDPISEHNRLYWYRQTLGQGPEFLTYFQNEAQLEKSRLLSDRFSAERPKGSFSTLEIQRTEQGDSAMYLCASSSDPYSYGYTFGSGTRLTVV.

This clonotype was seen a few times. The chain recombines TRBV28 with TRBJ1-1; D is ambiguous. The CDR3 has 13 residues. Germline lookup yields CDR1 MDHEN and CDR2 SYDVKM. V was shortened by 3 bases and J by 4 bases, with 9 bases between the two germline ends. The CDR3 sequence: CASSFKGLTEAFF. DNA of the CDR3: TGTGCCAGCAGTTTTAAAGGGCTCACTGAAGCTTTCTTT.

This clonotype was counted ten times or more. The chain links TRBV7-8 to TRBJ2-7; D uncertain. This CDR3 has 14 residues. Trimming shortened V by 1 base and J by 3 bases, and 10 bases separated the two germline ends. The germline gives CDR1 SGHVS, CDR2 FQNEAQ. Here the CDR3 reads CASSLVDKGYEQYF. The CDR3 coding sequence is TGTGCCAGCAGCTTAGTGGATAAAGGCTACGAGCAGTACTTC.

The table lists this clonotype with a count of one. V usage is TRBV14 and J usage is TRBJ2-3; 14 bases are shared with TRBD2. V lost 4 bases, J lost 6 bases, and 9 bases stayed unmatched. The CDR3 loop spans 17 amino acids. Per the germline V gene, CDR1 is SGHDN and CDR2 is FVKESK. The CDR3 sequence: CASSLGTSGSIMDTQYF. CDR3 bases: TGTGCCAGCAGCCTTGGGACTAGCGGGAGTATCATGGATACGCAGTATTTT.